The clone carrying this T cell receptor (beta chain) was seen a few times. V lost 1 base, J lost 2 bases, and 10 bases stayed unmatched. Germline V gene sequence: CDR1 SGHVS, CDR2 FQNEAQ. The CDR3 covers 18 residues. For TCR beta, libraries came from iRepertoire HTBI primers and Arm-PCR of CDR3 regions. MiXCR, applied by TCRdb to the multiplex PCR reads, yields one record per CDR3 protein. Found here are hundreds of thousands of distinct CDR3 sequences, under 20% of them singletons; the top ten hold around a sixth. The data originate from a study of regulatory T cells in long-lasting Graves disease. Time point denoted: newly diagnosed GD, antithyroid drugs for less than 3 months. Extracted PBMC RNA gave rise to the TCR library. The same data also contributed to another study, on T cells in Graves' hyperthyroidism and ophthalmopathy. From that study: The model identified upcoming ophthalmopathy a median approximately six months ahead of onset.

The sequence derives from a woman in her thirties with Graves disease. This specimen consisted of peripheral blood mononuclear cells (PBMCs), obtained at new diagnosis, from a patient treated with antithyroid drugs. The chain joins TRBV7-8 to TRBJ2-1, with 8 nucleotides matching TRBD1. The CDR3 loop reads CASSLGPTGADTYNEQFF. CDR3 nucleotides: TGTGCCAGCAGCTTAGGCCCGACAGGGGCCGATACCTACAATGAGCAGTTCTTC. Looking up the rest from reference TRBV7-8 and TRBJ2-1 gives the full variable domain: GAGVSQSPRYKVAKRGQDVALRCDPISGHVSLFWYQQALGQGPEFLTYFQNEAQLDKSGLPSDRFFAERPEGSVSTLKIQRTQQEDSAVYLCASSLGPTGADTYNEQFFGPGTRLTVL.